Sequencing of this T cell receptor beta chain was carried out in a study of identical twins. Using its own MiXCR run on the 5' RACE reads, TCRdb lists one record per CDR3 protein. Of about 700,000 distinct CDR3 sequences in the sample, over 5% were seen once. The germline CDR1 and CDR2 sequences are DFQATT and SNEGSKA (reference sequence). Deletions cut 5 bases from V and 9 bases from J, with 20 bases between. This CDR3 contains 15 residues. Ten or more counts support this clonotype. The gene calls are TRBV20-1 and TRBJ1-6; D gene unclear. The TCR was taken from a man aged 18 to 29 in good health. Sequencing was performed on naive T cells sorted from blood. The CDR3 bases are TGCAGTGCTTTTAATCAGAAGAGTCTTATTTCACCCCTCCACTTT. Its translation is CSAFNQKSLISPLHF.